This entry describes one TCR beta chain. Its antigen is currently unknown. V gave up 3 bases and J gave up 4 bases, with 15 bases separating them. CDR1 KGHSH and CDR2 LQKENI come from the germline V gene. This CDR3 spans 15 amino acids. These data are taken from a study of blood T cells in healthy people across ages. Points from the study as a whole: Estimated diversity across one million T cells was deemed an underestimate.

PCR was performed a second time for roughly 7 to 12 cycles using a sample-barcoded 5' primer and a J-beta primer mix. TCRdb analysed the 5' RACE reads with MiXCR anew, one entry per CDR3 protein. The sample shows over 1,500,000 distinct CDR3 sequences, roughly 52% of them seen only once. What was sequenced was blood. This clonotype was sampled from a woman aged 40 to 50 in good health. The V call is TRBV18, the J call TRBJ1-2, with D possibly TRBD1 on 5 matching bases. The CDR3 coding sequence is TGTGCCAGCTCACCTGAGCGGACCGGGGGCTATGGCTACACCTTC. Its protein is CASSPERTGGYGYTF.